These 4 T cell receptor beta chains were all obtained from the same sample, sequenced in a study of CD8+CD57+ T cells in acquired aplastic anemia. Patients picked for sequencing had shown CD8+CD57+ cell expansion detected by flow cytometry. Genomic DNA, serving as template, underwent TCR beta VDJ and CDR3 profiling. TCRdb re-derived calls from the reads in MiXCR, one entry per CDR3 protein. The sample includes 450,000 to 600,000 distinct CDR3 sequences, about a third of them seen just once. The source material was sorted CD4+, CD8+, or CD8+CD57+ T cells (not recorded which) from PBMCs. The receptors stem from a human donor with aplastic anemia.

The chain links TRBV20-1 to TRBJ1-1, with 10 bases matching TRBD1. The germline gives CDR1 DFQATT, CDR2 SNEGSKA (reference sequence). V dropped 3 bases and J dropped 5; count of bases not matched to a gene: 6. This CDR3 has 14 residues. The DNA of the CDR3 is TGCAGTGCTAGGGGACAGGGGACGGGAACTGAAGCTTTCTTT. Protein sequence: CSARGQGTGTEAFF.

This chain uses TRBV4-2 with TRBJ2-4, with D unclear. Germline V gene sequence: CDR1 LGHNA, CDR2 YNFKEQ. V was pared by 5 bases and J by 1 base, with 15 bases between. The CDR3 sequence is 16 residues long. Written as DNA, the CDR3 is TGTGCCAGCAGCAGCCCCATGTTCCAGGCCAAAAACATTCAGTACTTC. It encodes CASSSPMFQAKNIQYF.

The chain employs TRBV7-3 and TRBJ2-7; 8 bases fit TRBD1. The germline gives CDR1 SGHTA, CDR2 FQGTGA. The CDR3 contains 15 residues. Trimming took 5 bases from V and 3 from J; bases not matched to a gene: 9. The CDR3 DNA reads as TGTGCCAGCAGCCCGGTCCAGGGGGCCTTCTACGAGCAGTACTTC. This gives the protein CASSPVQGAFYEQYF. Complete variable domain (other parts from reference TRBV7-3 and TRBJ2-7): GAGVSQTPSNKVTEKGKYVELRCDPISGHTALYWYRQSLGQGPEFLIYFQGTGAADDSGLPNDRFFAVRPEGSVSTLKIQRTERGDSAVYLCASSPVQGAFYEQYFGPGTRLTVT.

This clonotype was found many times. The chain is built from TRBV4-2 and TRBJ1-5; 9 positions agree with TRBD1. CDR1 is LGHNA, CDR2 YNFKEQ, per germline. The CDR3 consists of 15 residues. V shed 0 bases, J shed 6 bases, and the junction held 3 bases outside the gene matches. The CDR3 here is CASSQEGQGPQPQHF. DNA of the CDR3: TGTGCCAGCAGCCAAGAGGGACAGGGTCCTCAGCCCCAGCATTTT.